The 20 T cell receptor beta chains below were found in one sample sequenced in a study of T cell repertoires in cytomegalovirus infection. TCRdb recomputed calls from the reads with MiXCR, one row per CDR3 protein. This sample carries 650,000 to 900,000 distinct CDR3 sequences, less than 35% of them seen once, and the ten largest clones take around 12%. No cognate antigen is known for these TCRs. The sequences come from cultured CD8+ T cells from PBMCs, collected from culture after CMV antigen stimulation. These receptors were collected from a human donor in good health (CMV status not recorded). Some clones in this sample may be carry-over from other donors' samples.

J is TRBJ2-1 and V is TRBV10-3; possibly TRBD1 for D (5 bases). Trimming took 4 bases from V and 6 from J, leaving 16 bases between them. Looked up from germline, CDR1 is ENHRY and CDR2 is SYGVKD. CDR3 length: 15 residues. This chain's CDR3 is CAISGELGPGNEQFF. CDR3 nucleotide sequence: TGTGCCATCAGTGGCGAATTGGGGCCTGGCAATGAGCAGTTCTTC.

This clonotype was seen at least ten times. The chain has TRBV10-3 and TRBJ2-7; TRBD1 aligns across 8 bases. Germline values: CDR1 ENHRY, CDR2 SYGVKD. After removal of 3 bases from V and 6 bases from J, the junction contained 13 bases not matched to a gene. CDR3 length: 16 amino acids. The CDR3 DNA sequence: TGTGCCATCAGTGATCCCGGGACAGGTTCGTACGGCGAGCAGTACTTC. Its translation: CAISDPGTGSYGEQYF.

This clonotype was detected many times. V is TRBV5-6 and J is TRBJ2-5, with D possibly TRBD2 on 6 matching bases. CDR1 SGHDT and CDR2 YYEEEE come from the germline V gene. The CDR3 totals 15 residues. Trimming left V 4 bases short and J 0 bases short, with 13 bases between. DNA for the CDR3: TGTGCCAGCAGCCACCGGGACTGGTACCAAGAGACCCAGTACTTC. It codes for CASSHRDWYQETQYF.

This clonotype was found a few times. This chain uses TRBV12-3 or TRBV12-4 with TRBJ2-4; D uncertain. Between the trimmed V and J ends, which lost 6 bases and 7 bases, there was a span of 10 bases. This CDR3 spans 12 amino acids. The CDR3 protein is CASRDQGNIQYF. CDR3 bases: TGTGCCAGCAGAGACCAAGGGAACATTCAGTACTTC.

The chain has TRBV20-1 and TRBJ1-6; perhaps TRBD1 as D (6 bases). This CDR3 has 13 amino acids. V was trimmed by 5 bases and J by 3 bases, leaving 8 bases between them. CDR1 and CDR2 (germline): DFQATT, SNEGSKA (reference sequence). In nucleotides, the CDR3 is TGCAGTGCTCCGGGACACTATAATTCACCCCTCCACTTT. Its translation is CSAPGHYNSPLHF.

This chain joins TRBV12-5 and TRBJ2-3; TRBD1 aligns across 9 bases. This CDR3 spans 16 amino acids. V trimming: 3 bases; J trimming: 1 base; junction bases outside the gene matches: 5. Germline CDR1 and CDR2: LGHNT and FRNRAP. The CDR3 spells CASGLQGAGGTDTQYF. The CDR3 coding sequence is TGTGCTAGTGGTTTACAGGGGGCCGGAGGCACAGATACGCAGTATTTT.

In its sample, this clonotype was seen once. V gene TRBV10-3 combines with J gene TRBJ2-1; the D is unclear. Trimming cost V 6 bases and J 6 bases, with 15 bases left between them. From germline, CDR1 is ENHRY and CDR2 SYGVKD. The CDR3 runs 14 residues. In DNA, the CDR3 is TGTGCCATCAGCCGAGAGGTGGGATCCAATGAGCAGTTCTTC. Protein product: CAISREVGSNEQFF.

At least ten counts were recorded for this clonotype. The chain joins TRBV7-6 to TRBJ2-7; D unclear. Between the trimmed V and J ends, which lost 5 bases and 5 bases, there was a span of 22 bases. Germline CDR1 reads SGHVS; CDR2 reads FNYEAQ. The CDR3 runs to 16 residues. This CDR3 reads CASSLLYKGGWNEQYF. Written as DNA, the CDR3 is TGTGCCAGCAGCCTTCTTTACAAGGGCGGATGGAACGAGCAGTACTTC.

The chain couples TRBV2 to TRBJ2-7; 7 positions match TRBD1. The CDR3 extends over 17 amino acids. Germline lookup yields CDR1 SNHLY and CDR2 FYNNEI. J lost 0 bases, V lost 3 bases, and 11 bases had no gene match. Here the CDR3 reads CASSDPPSTGNSYEQYF. DNA for the CDR3: TGTGCCAGCAGTGATCCCCCTTCGACAGGGAACTCCTACGAGCAGTACTTC.

As to this clonotype: At one end, the junction sequence differs from germline, possibly due to a read error. This rearrangement joins TRBV12-3 or TRBV12-4 to TRBJ2-5, with D perhaps TRBD2 (5 bases). The CDR3 length is 12 residues. The CDR3 here is CASSLFRETQHF. DNA of the CDR3: TGTGCCAGCAGTTTATTTAGGGAGACCCAGCACTTC.

The genes are TRBV19 and TRBJ1-2, with D possibly TRBD1 on 6 matching bases. The CDR3 sequence is 12 residues long. Trimming pared 11 bases from V and 6 bases from J, leaving 16 bases between. CDR1 is LNHDA, CDR2 SQIVND, per germline (reference sequence). This CDR3 reads CAYRERGNGYTF. The CDR3 DNA follows: TGTGCCTACAGGGAAAGGGGGAATGGCTACACCTTC.

The gene calls are TRBV12-5 and TRBJ1-5, with D uncertain. V gave up 2 bases and J gave up 4 bases, with 3 bases separating them. In germline, CDR1 is LGHNT, CDR2 FRNRAP. The CDR3 loop spans 12 amino acids. The CDR3, as DNA: TGTGCTAGTGGTTTGACGAATCAGCCCCAGCATTTT. Residues: CASGLTNQPQHF.

The CDR3: CASVREDTQYF. The CDR3 DNA reads TGTGCCAGCGTTAGGGAAGATACGCAGTATTTT. The rearrangement uses TRBV2 and TRBJ2-3; D unresolved. Trimming took off 8 bases at V and 5 bases at J, with 8 bases between the two ends. This CDR3 is 11 amino acids long. The germline V gene encodes CDR1 SNHLY and CDR2 FYNNEI.

As concerns this clonotype: A much larger clone differs by one base, so this may be a read error. The rearrangement uses TRBV7-4 and TRBJ2-2; D not resolved. There are 13 residues in the CDR3. Germline-derived CDR1 and CDR2 are SGHVT and SQSDAQ. CDR3: CASSFSPTEELFF. The CDR3 DNA reads as TGTGCCAGCAGCTTTAGTCCAACCGAGGAGCTGTTTTTT. Full variable domain (outside the CDR3, taken from reference TRBV7-4 and TRBJ2-2): GAGVSQSPRYKVAKRGRDVALRCDSISGHVTLYWYRQTLGQGSEVLTYSQSDAQRDKSGRPSGRFSAERPERSVSTLKIQRTEQGDSAVYLCASSFSPTEELFFGEGSRLTVL.

Worth noting for this clonotype: At one end the junction does not follow the germline gene, possibly because of a read error. This chain joins TRBV14 and TRBJ2-7; 11 bases are shared with TRBD1. Germline V lookup: CDR1 SGHDN, CDR2 FVKESK. The CDR3 is made up of 15 amino acids. CDR3 region: CAISPSGTGGREQYF. CDR3 bases: TGTGCCATCAGCCCCTCCGGGACAGGGGGTCGGGAGCAGTACTTC.

This clonotype has just one count. The CDR3, as DNA: TGTGCCACCAGCAGAGATCACAGGGCGGAGACCCAGTACTTC. This sequence encodes CATSRDHRAETQYF. The rearrangement uses TRBV15 and TRBJ2-5; D might be TRBD1 (6 bases). V gave up 0 bases and J gave up 5 bases, with 10 bases separating them. The CDR3 length is 14 residues. Germline values: CDR1 LNHNV, CDR2 YYDKDF (reference sequence). The full variable domain, rest sourced from reference TRBV15 and TRBJ2-5, is DAMVIQNPRYQVTQFGKPVTLSCSQTLNHNVMYWYQQKSSQAPKLLFHYYDKDFNNEADTPDNFQSRRPNTSFCFLDIRSPGLGDTAMYLCATSRDHRAETQYFGPGTRLLVL.

There are a few counts of this clonotype. This sequence joins TRBV6-2 or TRBV6-3 and TRBJ2-2, with TRBD1 identical over 10 bases. The CDR3 is 15 amino acids. The germline CDR1 and CDR2 sequences are MNHEY and SVGEGT. After removal of 5 bases from V and 4 bases from J, the junction contained 4 bases not matched to a gene. The CDR3 DNA follows: TGTGCCAGCAGTGACGGGACAGGGGTCACCGGGGAGCTGTTTTTT. It specifies CASSDGTGVTGELFF.

This clonotype was seen ten or more times. This CDR3 reads CASSYPSDRGFYTGELFF. The CDR3 DNA reads TGTGCCAGCAGTTACCCTTCGGACAGGGGATTTTACACCGGGGAGCTGTTTTTT. The genes are TRBV6-2 or TRBV6-3 and TRBJ2-2; 9 bases fit TRBD1. Germline CDR1 reads MNHEY; CDR2 reads SVGEGT. The length of the CDR3 is 18 residues. With V trimmed by 2 bases and J by 3 bases, 10 bases remained unmatched.

This clonotype has only a few counts. The chain recombines TRBV7-6 with TRBJ2-5; 9 bases are shared with TRBD1. This CDR3 has 16 residues. CDR1 SGHVS and CDR2 FNYEAQ come from the germline V gene. The V and J ends lost 4 bases and 2 bases, in that order; junction bases with no gene match: 8. The CDR3: CASSSQDRGWQETQYF. CDR3 coding DNA: TGTGCCAGCAGCTCCCAAGACAGGGGGTGGCAAGAGACCCAGTACTTC.

Ten or more counts support this clonotype. The gene calls are TRBV7-6 and TRBJ1-5, with D possibly being TRBD1 (5 bases). Per germline, CDR1 SGHVS and CDR2 FNYEAQ. Between the trimmed V and J ends, which lost 4 bases and 6 bases, there was a span of 19 bases. This CDR3 comprises 16 residues. The chain's CDR3 is CASSSVAGKPSQPQHF. DNA of the CDR3: TGTGCCAGCAGCTCGGTCGCAGGGAAGCCTAGTCAGCCCCAGCATTTT.